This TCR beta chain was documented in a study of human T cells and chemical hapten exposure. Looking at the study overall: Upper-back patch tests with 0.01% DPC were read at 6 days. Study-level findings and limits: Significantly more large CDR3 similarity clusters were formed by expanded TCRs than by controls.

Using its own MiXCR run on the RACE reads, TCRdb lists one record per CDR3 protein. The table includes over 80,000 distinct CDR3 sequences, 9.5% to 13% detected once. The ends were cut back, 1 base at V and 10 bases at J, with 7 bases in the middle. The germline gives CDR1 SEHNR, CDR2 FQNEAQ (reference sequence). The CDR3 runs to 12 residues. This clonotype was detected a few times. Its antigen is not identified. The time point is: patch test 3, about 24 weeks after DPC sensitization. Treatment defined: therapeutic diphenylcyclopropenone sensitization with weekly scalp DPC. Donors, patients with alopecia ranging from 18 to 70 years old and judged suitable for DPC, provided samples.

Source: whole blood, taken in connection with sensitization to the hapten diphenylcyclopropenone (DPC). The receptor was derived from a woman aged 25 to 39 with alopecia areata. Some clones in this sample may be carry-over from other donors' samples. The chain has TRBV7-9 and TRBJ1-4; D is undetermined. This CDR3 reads CASSLDARKLFF. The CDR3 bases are TGTGCCAGCAGCTTAGACGCGCGAAAACTGTTTTTT.